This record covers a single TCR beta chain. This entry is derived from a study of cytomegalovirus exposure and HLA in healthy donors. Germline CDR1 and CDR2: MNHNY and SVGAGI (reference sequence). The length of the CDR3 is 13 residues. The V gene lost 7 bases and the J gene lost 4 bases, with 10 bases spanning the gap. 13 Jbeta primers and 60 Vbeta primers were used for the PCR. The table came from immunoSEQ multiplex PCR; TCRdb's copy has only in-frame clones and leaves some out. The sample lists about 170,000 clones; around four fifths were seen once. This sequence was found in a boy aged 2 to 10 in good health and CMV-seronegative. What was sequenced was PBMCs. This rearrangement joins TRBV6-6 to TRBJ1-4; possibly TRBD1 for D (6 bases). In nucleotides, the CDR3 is TGTGCCAGCAATACAGGGCATAATGAAAAACTGTTTTTT. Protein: CASNTGHNEKLFF.